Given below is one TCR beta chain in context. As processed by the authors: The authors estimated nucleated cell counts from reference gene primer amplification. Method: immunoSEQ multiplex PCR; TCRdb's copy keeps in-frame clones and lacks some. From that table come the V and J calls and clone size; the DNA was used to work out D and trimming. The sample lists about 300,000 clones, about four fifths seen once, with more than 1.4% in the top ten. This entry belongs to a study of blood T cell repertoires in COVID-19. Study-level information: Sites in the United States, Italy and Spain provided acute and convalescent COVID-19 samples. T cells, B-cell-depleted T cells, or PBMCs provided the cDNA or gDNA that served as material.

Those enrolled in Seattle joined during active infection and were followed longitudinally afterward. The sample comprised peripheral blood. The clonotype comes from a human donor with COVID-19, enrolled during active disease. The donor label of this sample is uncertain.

In DNA form, the CDR3 reads TGTGCCAGCAGTGAATTCTCGGCAGGTGATACAGATACGCAGTATTTT. This encodes CASSEFSAGDTDTQYF. The gene calls are TRBV6-1 and TRBJ2-3, with D unresolved. Trimming shortened V by 2 bases and J by 3 bases, and 15 bases separated the two germline ends. The CDR3 consists of 16 residues. Germline assignment: CDR1 MNHNS and CDR2 SASEGT.